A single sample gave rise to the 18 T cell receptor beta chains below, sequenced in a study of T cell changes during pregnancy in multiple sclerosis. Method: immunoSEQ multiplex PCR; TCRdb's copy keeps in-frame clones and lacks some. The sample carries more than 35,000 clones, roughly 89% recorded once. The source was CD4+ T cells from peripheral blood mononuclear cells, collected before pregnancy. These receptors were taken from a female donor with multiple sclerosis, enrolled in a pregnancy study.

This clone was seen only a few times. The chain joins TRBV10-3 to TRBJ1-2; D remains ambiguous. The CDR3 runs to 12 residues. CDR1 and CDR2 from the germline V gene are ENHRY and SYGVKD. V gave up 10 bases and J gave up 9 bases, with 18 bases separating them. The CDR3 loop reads CATQKSEASYTF. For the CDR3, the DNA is TGTGCCACCCAAAAGTCCGAAGCTAGCTACACCTTC.

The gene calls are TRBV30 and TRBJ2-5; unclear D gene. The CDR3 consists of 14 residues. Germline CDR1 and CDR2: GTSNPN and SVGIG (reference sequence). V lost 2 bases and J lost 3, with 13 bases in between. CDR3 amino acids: CAWSSSPLKETQYF. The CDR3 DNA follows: TGTGCCTGGAGTTCTTCTCCACTTAAAGAGACCCAGTACTTC.

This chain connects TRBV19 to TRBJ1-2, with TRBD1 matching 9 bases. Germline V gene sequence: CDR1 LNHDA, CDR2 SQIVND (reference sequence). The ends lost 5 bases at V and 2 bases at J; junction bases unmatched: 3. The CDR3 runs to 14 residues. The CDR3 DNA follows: TGTGCCAGTAGTCCGGACAGGGGAAACTATGGCTACACCTTC. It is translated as CASSPDRGNYGYTF.

The CDR3 loop reads CASSLLLGLRGNYGYTF. The CDR3 DNA reads as TGTGCCAGCAGCTTACTCTTGGGGCTTAGGGGGAACTATGGCTACACCTTC. The chain is built from TRBV7-2 and TRBJ1-2; D may be TRBD1 (6 bases). Germline CDR1 is SGHTA and CDR2 is FQGNSA. The CDR3 is 17 amino acids. V was cut by 2 bases and J by 2 bases, with 18 bases left in between.

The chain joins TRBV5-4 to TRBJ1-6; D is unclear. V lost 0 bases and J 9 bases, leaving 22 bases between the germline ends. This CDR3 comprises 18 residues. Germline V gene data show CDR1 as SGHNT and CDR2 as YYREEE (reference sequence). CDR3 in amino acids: CASSLDPPRGRSGSPLHF. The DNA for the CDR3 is TGTGCCAGCAGCTTGGACCCTCCTCGTGGCCGGTCGGGTTCACCCCTCCACTTT.

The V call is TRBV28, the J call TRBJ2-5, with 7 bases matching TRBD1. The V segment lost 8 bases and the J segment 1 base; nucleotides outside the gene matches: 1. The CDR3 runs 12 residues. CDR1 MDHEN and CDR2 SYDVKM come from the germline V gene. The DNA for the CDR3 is TGTGCCAGCGGGACAGCCCAAGAGACCCAGTACTTC. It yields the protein CASGTAQETQYF.

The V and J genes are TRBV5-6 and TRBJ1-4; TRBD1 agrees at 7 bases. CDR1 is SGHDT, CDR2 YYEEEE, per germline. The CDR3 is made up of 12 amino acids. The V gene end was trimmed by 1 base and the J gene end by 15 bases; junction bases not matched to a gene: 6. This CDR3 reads CASSLWQGEMFF. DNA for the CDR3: TGTGCCAGCAGCTTGTGGCAGGGGGAGATGTTTTTT.

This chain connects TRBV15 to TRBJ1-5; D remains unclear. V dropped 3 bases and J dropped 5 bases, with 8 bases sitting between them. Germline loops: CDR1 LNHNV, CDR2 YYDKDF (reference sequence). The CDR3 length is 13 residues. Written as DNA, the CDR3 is TGTGCCACCAGCAGCCAGGCAGATCAGCCCCAGCATTTT. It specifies CATSSQADQPQHF.

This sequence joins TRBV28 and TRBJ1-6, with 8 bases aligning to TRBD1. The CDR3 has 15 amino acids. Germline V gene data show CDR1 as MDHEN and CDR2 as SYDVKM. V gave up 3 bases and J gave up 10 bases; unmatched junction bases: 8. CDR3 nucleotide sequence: TGTGCCAGCAGTTTGTCGGACAGGGTAGCATCACCCCTCCACTTT. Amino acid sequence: CASSLSDRVASPLHF.

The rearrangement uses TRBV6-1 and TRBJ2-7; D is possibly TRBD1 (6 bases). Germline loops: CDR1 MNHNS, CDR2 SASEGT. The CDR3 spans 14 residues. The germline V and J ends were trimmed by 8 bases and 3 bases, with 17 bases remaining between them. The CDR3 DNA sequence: TGTGCCAGCCAGTTGGACAGTCGCGACTACGAGCAGTACTTC. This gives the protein CASQLDSRDYEQYF.

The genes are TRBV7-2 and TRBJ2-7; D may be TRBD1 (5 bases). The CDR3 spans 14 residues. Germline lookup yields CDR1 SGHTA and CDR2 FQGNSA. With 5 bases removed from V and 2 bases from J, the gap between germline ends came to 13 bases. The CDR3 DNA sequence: TGTGCCAGCAGCCCGACAGACTCCGCCTACGAGCAGTACTTC. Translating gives CASSPTDSAYEQYF.

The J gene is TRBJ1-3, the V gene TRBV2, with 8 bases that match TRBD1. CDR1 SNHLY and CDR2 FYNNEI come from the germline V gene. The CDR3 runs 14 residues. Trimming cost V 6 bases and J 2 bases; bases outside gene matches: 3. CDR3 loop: CASREQGAGNTIYF. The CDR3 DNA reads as TGTGCCAGCAGGGAACAGGGGGCTGGAAACACCATATATTTT.

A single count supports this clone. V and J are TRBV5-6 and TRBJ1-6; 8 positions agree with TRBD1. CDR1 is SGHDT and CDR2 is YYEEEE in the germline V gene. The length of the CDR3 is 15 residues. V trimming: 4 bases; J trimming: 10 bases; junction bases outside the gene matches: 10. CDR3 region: CASSARQGSYSPLHF. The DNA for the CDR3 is TGTGCCAGCAGCGCCCGACAGGGGTCTTACTCACCCCTCCACTTT.

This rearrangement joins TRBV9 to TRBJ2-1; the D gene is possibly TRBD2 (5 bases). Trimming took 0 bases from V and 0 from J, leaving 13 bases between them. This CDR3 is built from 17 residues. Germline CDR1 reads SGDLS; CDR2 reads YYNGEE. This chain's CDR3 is CASSVGGSANSYNEQFF. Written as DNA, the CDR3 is TGTGCCAGCAGCGTAGGGGGTAGCGCCAACTCCTACAATGAGCAGTTCTTC.

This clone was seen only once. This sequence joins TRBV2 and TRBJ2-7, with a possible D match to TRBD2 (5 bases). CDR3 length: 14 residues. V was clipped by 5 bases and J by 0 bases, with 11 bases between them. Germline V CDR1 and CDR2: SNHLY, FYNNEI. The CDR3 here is CASSIGLNSYEQYF. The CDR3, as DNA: TGTGCCAGCAGTATCGGACTTAACTCCTACGAGCAGTACTTC.

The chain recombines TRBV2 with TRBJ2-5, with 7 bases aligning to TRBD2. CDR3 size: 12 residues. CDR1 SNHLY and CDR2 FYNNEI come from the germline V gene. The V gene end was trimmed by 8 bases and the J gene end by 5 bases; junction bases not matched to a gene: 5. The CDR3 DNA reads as TGTGCCAGCGGCTACGGGGGGGAGACCCAGTACTTC. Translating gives CASGYGGETQYF.

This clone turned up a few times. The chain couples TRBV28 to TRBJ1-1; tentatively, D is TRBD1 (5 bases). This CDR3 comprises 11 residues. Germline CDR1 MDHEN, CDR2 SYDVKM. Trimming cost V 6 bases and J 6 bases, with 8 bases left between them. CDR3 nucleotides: TGTGCCAGCAGCCGGGGGGCTGAAGCTTTCTTT. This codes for CASSRGAEAFF.

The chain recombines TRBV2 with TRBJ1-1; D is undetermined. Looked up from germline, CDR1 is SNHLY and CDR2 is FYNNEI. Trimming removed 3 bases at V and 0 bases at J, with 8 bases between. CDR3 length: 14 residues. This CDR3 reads CASSDAGLNTEAFF. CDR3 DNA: TGTGCCAGCAGTGACGCGGGCTTGAACACTGAAGCTTTCTTT.